These T cell receptor beta chains were read from a single sample in a study of shared clonotypes between healthy human individuals. TCRdb's copy holds only in-frame clones and misses some; the assay was immunoSEQ multiplex PCR. The data contain some 530,000 clones, over 70% of them singletons. Sequenced material: PBMCs. The receptors shown here come from a woman in her thirties or forties in good health. Some clones in this sample may be carry-over from other donors' samples. Each CDR3 is given with its conserved first and last residue. D genes are given only for firm matches.

CDR3 protein: CASSASRAPNQPQHF
V gene: TRBV28
J gene: TRBJ1-5
D gene: .

CDR3 protein: CASTRGSNTGELFF
V gene: TRBV27
J gene: TRBJ2-2
D gene: .

CDR3 protein: CASSPLDIYEQYF
V gene: TRBV18
J gene: TRBJ2-7
D gene: .

CDR3 protein: CVSSDGQGDEGQFF
V gene: TRBV6-1
J gene: TRBJ2-1
D gene: TRBD1

CDR3 protein: CAWQGAGAFF
V gene: TRBV30
J gene: TRBJ1-1
D gene: TRBD1

CDR3 protein: CASSPGLAVNNEQFF
V gene: TRBV5-4
J gene: TRBJ2-1
D gene: TRBD2

CDR3 protein: CASSSGLAETQYF
V gene: TRBV5-4
J gene: TRBJ2-5
D gene: TRBD2

CDR3 protein: CASREGQGESYEQYF
V gene: TRBV4-2
J gene: .
D gene: TRBD1

CDR3 protein: CASSPQQEIQETQYF
V gene: TRBV18
J gene: TRBJ2-5
D gene: .

CDR3 protein: CASSESRGTYEQYF
V gene: TRBV2
J gene: TRBJ2-7
D gene: .

CDR3 protein: CSVDGLAGAPDNEQFF
V gene: TRBV29-1
J gene: TRBJ2-1
D gene: TRBD2

CDR3 protein: CASSQAGQGAAGANVLTF
V gene: TRBV4-2
J gene: TRBJ2-6
D gene: TRBD1

CDR3 protein: CASSGGSTGELFF
V gene: TRBV6-5
J gene: TRBJ2-2
D gene: .

CDR3 protein: CASSPIRIAGMNTEAFF
V gene: TRBV7-8
J gene: TRBJ1-1
D gene: .

CDR3 protein: CASRGDIGGGSEAFF
V gene: TRBV28
J gene: TRBJ1-1
D gene: TRBD1

CDR3 protein: CSATATGGAAEQYF
V gene: TRBV29-1
J gene: TRBJ2-7
D gene: TRBD1

CDR3 protein: CASSIRPLSEQYF
V gene: TRBV7-3
J gene: TRBJ2-7
D gene: .

CDR3 protein: CASSEWGGRNTEAFF
V gene: TRBV2
J gene: TRBJ1-1
D gene: .

CDR3 protein: CATSREYPERVQYF
V gene: TRBV15
J gene: TRBJ2-7
D gene: .

CDR3 protein: CASSPTLAGETQYF
V gene: TRBV4-2
J gene: TRBJ2-5
D gene: TRBD2